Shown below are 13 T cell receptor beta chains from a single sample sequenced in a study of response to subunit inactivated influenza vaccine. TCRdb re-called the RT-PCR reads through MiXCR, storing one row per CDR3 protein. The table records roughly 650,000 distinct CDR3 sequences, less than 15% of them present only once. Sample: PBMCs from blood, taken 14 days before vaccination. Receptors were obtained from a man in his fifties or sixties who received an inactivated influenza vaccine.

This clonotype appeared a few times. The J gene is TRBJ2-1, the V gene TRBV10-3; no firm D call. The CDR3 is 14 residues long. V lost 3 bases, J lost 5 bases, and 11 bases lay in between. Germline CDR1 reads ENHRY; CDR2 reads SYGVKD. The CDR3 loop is CAISELGLDNEQFF. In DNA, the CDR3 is TGTGCCATCAGTGAATTAGGGCTGGACAATGAGCAGTTCTTC.

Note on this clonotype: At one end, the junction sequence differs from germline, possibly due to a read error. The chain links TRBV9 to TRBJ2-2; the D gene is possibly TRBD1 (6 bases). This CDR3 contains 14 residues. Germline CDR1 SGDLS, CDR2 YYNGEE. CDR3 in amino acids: CASSVWGLTEELFF. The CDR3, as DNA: TGTGCCAGCAGCGTTTGGGGGCTCACCGAGGAGCTGTTTTTT.

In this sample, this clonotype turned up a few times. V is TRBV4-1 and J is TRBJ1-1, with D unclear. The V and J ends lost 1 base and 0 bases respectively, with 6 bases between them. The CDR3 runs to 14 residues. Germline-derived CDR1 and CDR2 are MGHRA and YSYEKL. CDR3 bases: TGCGCCAGCAGCCAAGGGGCTCTGAACACTGAAGCTTTCTTT. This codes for CASSQGALNTEAFF.

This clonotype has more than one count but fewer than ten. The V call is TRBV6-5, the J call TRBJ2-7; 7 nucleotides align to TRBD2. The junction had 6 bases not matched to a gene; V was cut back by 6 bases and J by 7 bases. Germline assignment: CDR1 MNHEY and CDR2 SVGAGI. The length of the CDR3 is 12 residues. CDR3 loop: CASRGGSREQYF. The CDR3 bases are TGTGCCAGCAGGGGGGGGTCTAGAGAGCAGTACTTC.

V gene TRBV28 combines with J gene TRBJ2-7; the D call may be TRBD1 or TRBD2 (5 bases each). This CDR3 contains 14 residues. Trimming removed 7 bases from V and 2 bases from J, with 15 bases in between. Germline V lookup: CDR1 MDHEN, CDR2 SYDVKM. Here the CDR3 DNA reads TGTGCCAGCACTTCAACCGGGGCCCCCTACGAGCAGTACTTC. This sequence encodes CASTSTGAPYEQYF.

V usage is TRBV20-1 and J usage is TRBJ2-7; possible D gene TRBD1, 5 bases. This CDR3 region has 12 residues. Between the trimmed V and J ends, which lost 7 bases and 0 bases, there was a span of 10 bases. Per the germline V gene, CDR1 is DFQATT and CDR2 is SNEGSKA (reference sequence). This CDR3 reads CSGYRSSYEQYF. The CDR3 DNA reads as TGCAGTGGATACAGGAGCTCCTACGAGCAGTACTTC.

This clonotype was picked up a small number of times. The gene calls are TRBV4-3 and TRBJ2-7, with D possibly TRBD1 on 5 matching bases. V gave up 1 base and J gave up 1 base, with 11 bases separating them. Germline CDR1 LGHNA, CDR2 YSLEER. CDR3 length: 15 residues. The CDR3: CASSQATARSYEQYF. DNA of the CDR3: TGCGCCAGCAGCCAAGCGACAGCCAGATCCTACGAGCAGTACTTC.

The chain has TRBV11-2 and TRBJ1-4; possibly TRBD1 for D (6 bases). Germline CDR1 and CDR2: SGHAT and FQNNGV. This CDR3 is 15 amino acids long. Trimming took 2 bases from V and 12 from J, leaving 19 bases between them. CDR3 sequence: CASSLRDGGLTELFF. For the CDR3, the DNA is TGTGCCAGCAGCTTACGGGATGGGGGGCTTACGGAACTGTTTTTT.

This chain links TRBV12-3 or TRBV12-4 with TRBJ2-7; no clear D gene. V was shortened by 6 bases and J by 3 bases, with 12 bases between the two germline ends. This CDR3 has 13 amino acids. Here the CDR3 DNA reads TGTGCCAGCAGCACGGACGGGCGCTACGAGCAGTACTTC. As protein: CASSTDGRYEQYF.

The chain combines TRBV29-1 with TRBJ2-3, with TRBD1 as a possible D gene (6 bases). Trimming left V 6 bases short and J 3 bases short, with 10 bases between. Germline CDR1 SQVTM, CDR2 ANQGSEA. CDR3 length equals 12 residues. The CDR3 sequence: CSVQGQTDTQYF. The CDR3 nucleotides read TGCAGCGTCCAGGGGCAGACAGATACGCAGTATTTT.

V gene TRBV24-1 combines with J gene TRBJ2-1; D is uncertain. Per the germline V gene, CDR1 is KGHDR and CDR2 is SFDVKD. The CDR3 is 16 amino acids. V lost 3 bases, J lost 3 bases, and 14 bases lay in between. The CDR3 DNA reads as TGTGCCACCAGTGATGGGGAAACTTCTTTCTACAATGAGCAGTTCTTC. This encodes CATSDGETSFYNEQFF.

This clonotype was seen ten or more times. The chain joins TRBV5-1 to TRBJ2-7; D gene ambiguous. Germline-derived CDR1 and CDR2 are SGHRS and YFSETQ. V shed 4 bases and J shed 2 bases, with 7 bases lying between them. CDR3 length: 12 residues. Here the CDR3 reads CASSPLTYEQYF. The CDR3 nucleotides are TGCGCCAGCAGCCCGTTAACCTACGAGCAGTACTTC. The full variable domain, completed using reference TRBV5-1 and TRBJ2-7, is KAGVTQTPRYLIKTRGQQVTLSCSPISGHRSVSWYQQTPGQGLQFLFEYFSETQRNKGNFPGRFSGRQFSNSRSEMNVSTLELGDSALYLCASSPLTYEQYFGPGTRLTVT.

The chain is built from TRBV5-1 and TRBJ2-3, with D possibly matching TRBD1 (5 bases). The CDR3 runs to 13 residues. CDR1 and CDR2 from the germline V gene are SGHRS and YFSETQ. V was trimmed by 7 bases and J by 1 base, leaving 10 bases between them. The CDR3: CASAVTGTDTQYF. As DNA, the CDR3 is TGCGCCAGCGCCGTGACAGGCACAGATACGCAGTATTTT.